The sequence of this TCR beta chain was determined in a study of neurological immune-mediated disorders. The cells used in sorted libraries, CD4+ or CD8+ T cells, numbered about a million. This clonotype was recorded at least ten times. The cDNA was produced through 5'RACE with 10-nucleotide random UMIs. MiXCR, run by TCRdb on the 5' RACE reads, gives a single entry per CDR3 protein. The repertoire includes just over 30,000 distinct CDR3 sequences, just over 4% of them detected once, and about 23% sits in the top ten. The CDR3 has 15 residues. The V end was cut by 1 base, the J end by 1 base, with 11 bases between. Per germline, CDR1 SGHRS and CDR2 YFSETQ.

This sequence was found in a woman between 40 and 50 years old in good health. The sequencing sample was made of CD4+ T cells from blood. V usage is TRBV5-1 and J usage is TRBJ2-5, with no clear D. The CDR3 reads CASSLTLQIQETQYF. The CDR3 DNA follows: TGCGCCAGCAGCTTGACCCTACAAATCCAAGAGACCCAGTACTTC.